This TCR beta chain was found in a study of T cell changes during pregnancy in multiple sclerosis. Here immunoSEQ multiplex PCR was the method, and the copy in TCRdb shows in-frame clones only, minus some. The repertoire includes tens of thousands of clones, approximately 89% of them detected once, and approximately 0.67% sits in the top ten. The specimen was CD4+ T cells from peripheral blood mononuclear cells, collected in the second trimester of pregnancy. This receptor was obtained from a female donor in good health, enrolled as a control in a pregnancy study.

DNA of the CDR3: TGCAGCGTTGAGCGAGGGAACAGGGCACGGGGCTACACCTTC. Residues: CSVERGNRARGYTF. This sequence joins TRBV29-1 and TRBJ1-2; tentatively, D is TRBD1 (6 bases). Deletions cut 3 bases from V and 8 bases from J, with 19 bases between. CDR1 SQVTM and CDR2 ANQGSEA come from the germline V gene. CDR3 length equals 14 residues.